The clone carrying this T cell receptor (beta chain) has a count of ten or more. The sample comes from a study of molecular identifiers for immune sequencing clone quantification. This CDR3 region has 15 residues. Trimming shortened V by 1 base and J by 6 bases, and 13 bases separated the two germline ends. CDR1 is LGHNA and CDR2 is YSLEER in the germline V gene. Making the bulk TCR libraries relied on previously described methods and listed TCR primers. TCRdb used MiXCR to reprocess the PCR reads, holding one entry per CDR3 protein. This repertoire shows tens of thousands of distinct CDR3 sequences, about 24% found once; its top ten account for 0.85% to 1%.

This sequence was found in a human donor in good health. Some libraries in this study had Jurkat cell RNA spiked in. The chain combines TRBV4-3 with TRBJ2-4; D is undetermined. Sequenced material: naive CD8+ T cells from blood, with Jurkat cell RNA spiked in. Stated subset: FACS-sorted CD8+CD4-CCR7+CD45RA+ naive T cells. The CDR3 reads CASSQVISGLNIQYF. The CDR3 DNA reads as TGCGCCAGCAGCCAAGTAATTTCCGGGCTAAACATTCAGTACTTC.